The rows below give T cell receptor beta chains drawn from one sample of a study of human T cells and chemical hapten exposure. TCRdb ran MiXCR on the RACE reads and lists one entry per CDR3 protein. The sample yields approximately 89,000 distinct CDR3 sequences, 6.5% to 8.5% seen once. The sample in question was whole blood, obtained in connection with sensitization to the hapten diphenylcyclopropenone (DPC). These receptors all come from a woman in her twenties or thirties with alopecia areata. Some clones in this sample may be carry-over from other donors' samples. Both conserved end residues are part of each CDR3. The D gene is left open where the match is weak. Part of the rows lack a size; the others show once, few, many or a class for expanded clones.

DNA: TGTGCCAGCAGTCCCCCGCGGGGCAGGACTAACTATGGCTACACCTTC
CDR3: CASSPPRGRTNYGYTF
D: -
size: many
V: TRBV6-5
J: TRBJ1-2

DNA: TGTGCCAGTAGCCAACAGCTCCAAGAGACCCAGTACTTC
CDR3: CASSQQLQETQYF
D: -
size: many
V: TRBV19
J: TRBJ2-5

DNA: TGTGCCAGTAGTCCCCGGGACAGGACCTACGAGCAGTACTTC
CDR3: CASSPRDRTYEQYF
D: TRBD1
size: -
V: TRBV19
J: TRBJ2-7

DNA: TGTGCCAGCAGGCAGGACCACGAGCAGTACTTC
CDR3: CASRQDHEQYF
D: -
size: many
V: TRBV25-1
J: TRBJ2-7

DNA: TGTGCCACCGGGGACAGGGTCCGAGATCAGCCCCAGCATTTT
CDR3: CATGDRVRDQPQHF
D: TRBD1
size: many
V: TRBV10-3
J: TRBJ1-5

DNA: TGTGCCAGCACTCTGAACACTGAAGCTTTCTTT
CDR3: CASTLNTEAFF
D: -
size: many
V: TRBV5-8
J: TRBJ1-1

DNA: TGTGCCAGCAGCCTTGCGGGCACCGGGGAGCTGTTTTTT
CDR3: CASSLAGTGELFF
D: -
size: many
V: TRBV7-3
J: TRBJ2-2

DNA: TGTGCCAGCAGTAATCCTAAGGGGGGATTTGCAGCTTTCTTT
CDR3: CASSNPKGGFAAFF
D: -
size: many
V: TRBV25-1
J: TRBJ1-1

DNA: TGTGCCAGCAGCTCTTTCCCAATTATGTACAATGAGCAGTTCTTC
CDR3: CASSSFPIMYNEQFF
D: -
size: few
V: TRBV5-6
J: TRBJ2-1

DNA: TGCAGTGCTACACGGACAGGTAGGGCTGAAGCTTTCTTT
CDR3: CSATRTGRAEAFF
D: TRBD1
size: -
V: TRBV20-1
J: TRBJ1-1

DNA: TGCGCCAGCAGCCAGCTCAAGGGGGTAGATACGCAGTATTTT
CDR3: CASSQLKGVDTQYF
D: -
size: many
V: TRBV5-1
J: TRBJ2-3

DNA: TGTGCCAGCAGCTTACAAGGGAGCTCGGAGTCACCCCTCCACTTT
CDR3: CASSLQGSSESPLHF
D: -
size: once
V: TRBV7-9
J: TRBJ1-6

DNA: TGTGCCAGCAGCCCAACCCCGGGGGACGGAGCTTTCTTT
CDR3: CASSPTPGDGAFF
D: -
size: -
V: TRBV3-1
J: TRBJ1-1

DNA: TGCAGTGCTAGGTCGGCTAGCGGGGTACCAGATACGCAGTATTTT
CDR3: CSARSASGVPDTQYF
D: TRBD2
size: many
V: TRBV20-1
J: TRBJ2-3

DNA: TGTGCCAGCAGCTTCAGAGAGGCAGCCCCAGCCTACGAGCAGTACTTC
CDR3: CASSFREAAPAYEQYF
D: -
size: few
V: TRBV7-9
J: TRBJ2-7

DNA: TGTGCCAGCAGCGCCTATAGCGGGGGAGTAGATACGCAGTATTTT
CDR3: CASSAYSGGVDTQYF
D: TRBD2
size: many
V: TRBV9
J: TRBJ2-3

DNA: TGTGCCAGCACCACACATGCGAGCAATCAGCCCCAGCATTTT
CDR3: CASTTHASNQPQHF
D: -
size: many
V: TRBV6-1
J: TRBJ1-5

DNA: TGTGCCAGCAGTGAAGAGGGGACCGCAATCACGCCCCAGCATTTT
CDR3: CASSEEGTAITPQHF
D: -
size: many
V: TRBV2
J: TRBJ1-5

DNA: TGCGCCAGCAGCGCGGACAGCTACCAAAACTATGGCTACACCTTC
CDR3: CASSADSYQNYGYTF
D: -
size: few
V: TRBV5-1
J: TRBJ1-2

DNA: TGCGCCAGCAGCCAAGTCTCCCGGCCGAACACTGAAGCTTTCTTT
CDR3: CASSQVSRPNTEAFF
D: -
size: few
V: TRBV4-1
J: TRBJ1-1

DNA: TGTGCCAGCAGCCCCAGTGGCTATGGCTACACCTTC
CDR3: CASSPSGYGYTF
D: -
size: -
V: TRBV9
J: TRBJ1-2

DNA: TGTGCCAGCTCACCACCCCTAGCATACTTCGGGCAGTTCTTC
CDR3: CASSPPLAYFGQFF
D: -
size: many
V: TRBV18
J: TRBJ2-1

DNA: TGTGCCAGCAGCCGGGACAGCCGAGAGCAGTACTTC
CDR3: CASSRDSREQYF
D: TRBD1
size: many
V: TRBV12-3/TRBV12-4
J: TRBJ2-7

DNA: TGTGCTAGTGGTTTGGTATCCGGCCTCTCTGGGGCCAACGTCCTGACTTTC
CDR3: CASGLVSGLSGANVLTF
D: -
size: few
V: TRBV12-5
J: TRBJ2-6

DNA: TGTGCCAGCAGTGGCCCTGGACAGGGGGCGCCTGGCTACACCTTC
CDR3: CASSGPGQGAPGYTF
D: TRBD1
size: many
V: TRBV12-3/TRBV12-4
J: TRBJ1-2

DNA: TGCGCCAGCAGCTTGACTAGCGGGGGCTACCTGAGCTCCTACAATGAGCAGTTCTTC
CDR3: CASSLTSGGYLSSYNEQFF
D: TRBD2
size: many
V: TRBV5-1
J: TRBJ2-1

DNA: TGTGCCAGCAGTTCCCAGGGGGGACAGGGTAAATTCTTC
CDR3: CASSSQGGQGKFF
D: TRBD1
size: -
V: TRBV6-6
J: TRBJ2-1

DNA: TGCAGTGCTAGAGCTCAGGACAGGGGGAACACTGAAGCTTTCTTT
CDR3: CSARAQDRGNTEAFF
D: TRBD1
size: many
V: TRBV20-1
J: TRBJ1-1

DNA: TGTGCCAGCAGCTTGGGTGGGACAGGGAGCCATGAGCAGTTCTTC
CDR3: CASSLGGTGSHEQFF
D: TRBD1
size: many
V: TRBV5-8
J: TRBJ2-1

DNA: TGTGCCAGCAGTTCGCAACAGGGGTACGGGACTGAAGCTTTCTTT
CDR3: CASSSQQGYGTEAFF
D: TRBD1
size: few
V: TRBV12-3/TRBV12-4
J: TRBJ1-1

DNA: TGCAGCGTTGGCCCCGGCTCGGAGACCCAGTACTTC
CDR3: CSVGPGSETQYF
D: -
size: many
V: TRBV29-1
J: TRBJ2-5

DNA: TGCGCCAGCAGCGGGGCTAGCGGGGGGGCGGCAGATACGCAGTATTTT
CDR3: CASSGASGGAADTQYF
D: TRBD2
size: many
V: TRBV5-1
J: TRBJ2-3

DNA: TGTGCCAGCAGCCCGACAGACAGGGATAAGCAGCCCCAGCATTTT
CDR3: CASSPTDRDKQPQHF
D: TRBD1
size: few
V: TRBV9
J: TRBJ1-5

DNA: TGTGCCAGCAGCCCCCAGGGTAGCAATCAGCCCCAGCATTTT
CDR3: CASSPQGSNQPQHF
D: -
size: many
V: TRBV12-3/TRBV12-4
J: TRBJ1-5

DNA: TGTGCCAGCAGTGACGGGGTAGGCACAGATACGCAGTATTTT
CDR3: CASSDGVGTDTQYF
D: -
size: many
V: TRBV2
J: TRBJ2-3

DNA: TGTGCCAGCAGCGTAGGGGGACTCTACACAGATACGCAGTATTTT
CDR3: CASSVGGLYTDTQYF
D: -
size: few
V: TRBV9
J: TRBJ2-3

DNA: TGCGCCAGCAGCTTGTTCTCTTCCGACAGCGGATATGGCTACACCTTC
CDR3: CASSLFSSDSGYGYTF
D: -
size: -
V: TRBV5-1
J: TRBJ1-2

DNA: TGTGCCAGCAGCCGGGGGAGCTCCTATAATTCACCCCTCCACTTT
CDR3: CASSRGSSYNSPLHF
D: -
size: -
V: TRBV3-1
J: TRBJ1-6

DNA: TGTGCCAGCAGTTACGCCAGGTTTCGTGGCTACACCTTC
CDR3: CASSYARFRGYTF
D: -
size: many
V: TRBV6-2/TRBV6-3
J: TRBJ1-2

DNA: TGTGCCAGCAGCTTAGCGAGGCAGATCAATGAAAAACTGTTTTTT
CDR3: CASSLARQINEKLFF
D: -
size: many
V: TRBV7-9
J: TRBJ1-4

DNA: TGTGCCAGCAGGGGGGACAGGGGGAACACCGGGGAGCTGTTTTTT
CDR3: CASRGDRGNTGELFF
D: TRBD1
size: -
V: TRBV6-1
J: TRBJ2-2

DNA: TGTGCCAGCAGCTTCAGGTCTAGCGGGTACGGAGATACGCAGTATTTT
CDR3: CASSFRSSGYGDTQYF
D: TRBD2
size: many
V: TRBV7-2
J: TRBJ2-3